This passage covers 15 T cell receptor beta chains from one sample sequenced in a study of identical twins. Using its own MiXCR run on the 5' RACE reads, TCRdb lists one record per CDR3 protein. The sample carries under 250,000 distinct CDR3 sequences, about an eighth recorded once. These data also formed part of another study, on yellow fever vaccine responses in identical twins.

The sequencing input was memory (CD45RO+) T cells sorted from blood. These TCRs come from a woman between 18 and 29 years old in good health.

This clonotype was seen many times. The chain couples TRBV20-1 to TRBJ1-5; D is possibly TRBD1 (6 bases). The V and J ends lost 6 bases and 0 bases respectively, with 15 bases between them. Looked up from germline, CDR1 is DFQATT and CDR2 is SNEGSKA (reference sequence). This CDR3 region has 15 residues. CDR3 nucleotides: TGCAGTGCAATTCGGGGGCGGTATAGCAATCAGCCCCAGCATTTT. It yields the protein CSAIRGRYSNQPQHF.

This chain joins TRBV4-3 and TRBJ2-6; 7 nucleotides match TRBD1. Germline trimming cut 1 base from V and 0 bases from J; bases unmatched to any gene: 0. The CDR3 has 16 amino acids. Germline loops: CDR1 LGHNA, CDR2 YSLEER. The CDR3: CASSQAGGSGANVLTF. For the CDR3, the DNA is TGCGCCAGCAGCCAAGCAGGGGGCTCTGGGGCCAACGTCCTGACTTTC.

The sample holds many counts of this clonotype. V usage is TRBV14 and J usage is TRBJ2-1; D gene unclear. The CDR3 is 11 amino acids. The V gene lost 4 bases and the J gene lost 5 bases, with 3 bases spanning the gap. The germline CDR1 and CDR2 sequences are SGHDN and FVKESK. Here the CDR3 reads CASSRNNEQFF. Written as DNA, the CDR3 is TGTGCCAGCAGCCGAAACAATGAGCAGTTCTTC.

This clonotype showed up just a few times. This chain connects TRBV18 to TRBJ2-1; the D gene could be TRBD1 or TRBD2 (5 bases each). CDR1 is KGHSH, CDR2 LQKENI, per germline. V lost 0 bases to trimming and J lost 7 bases, with 16 bases between them. The CDR3 is made up of 16 amino acids. CDR3 region: CASSPPRSRWGNEQFF. CDR3 bases: TGTGCCAGCTCACCACCCCGATCGAGATGGGGGAATGAGCAGTTCTTC.

In this sample, this clonotype turned up a few times. V and J are TRBV4-3 and TRBJ2-1; 9 positions agree with TRBD2. CDR1 is LGHNA, CDR2 YSLEER, per germline. The CDR3 contains 15 residues. V was clipped by 2 bases and J by 5 bases; unmatched bases: 4. This chain's CDR3 is CASSQNLAGNNEQFF. The DNA for the CDR3 is TGCGCCAGCAGCCAAAATCTAGCGGGAAACAATGAGCAGTTCTTC.

This clonotype was recorded at least ten times. This chain joins TRBV28 and TRBJ1-3, with a tentative D call TRBD1 (5 bases). This CDR3 region has 12 residues. V was trimmed by 7 bases and J by 8 bases, leaving 12 bases between them. The V gene's germline CDR1 is MDHEN and CDR2 SYDVKM. Here the CDR3 reads CASNDQGHTIYF. CDR3 bases: TGTGCCAGCAATGATCAGGGCCACACCATATATTTT.

This clonotype was found many times. This sequence joins TRBV7-9 and TRBJ2-7; the match to TRBD2 covers 7 bases. The CDR3 has 15 amino acids. J was trimmed by 6 bases and V by 5 bases; bases with no gene match: 13. CDR1 is SEHNR, CDR2 FQNEAQ, per germline (reference sequence). CDR3 protein: CASSSEREPSPEQYF. In DNA form, the CDR3 reads TGTGCCAGCAGCAGCGAGCGGGAACCGTCCCCCGAGCAGTACTTC.

This clonotype showed up just a few times. The chain links TRBV12-3 or TRBV12-4 to TRBJ2-7, with 8 bases aligning to TRBD2. There are 15 residues in the CDR3. J gave up 0 bases and V 4 bases, and 5 bases lay outside the gene matches. CDR3 sequence: CASSSASGYSYEQYF. CDR3 coding DNA: TGTGCCAGCAGTTCCGCTAGCGGGTACTCCTACGAGCAGTACTTC.

This clonotype came up many times. V is TRBV20-1 and J is TRBJ2-7; D tentatively fits TRBD1 or TRBD2 (5 bases each). CDR1 is DFQATT and CDR2 is SNEGSKA in the germline V gene (reference sequence). V lost 1 base, J lost 2 bases, and 12 bases lay in between. This CDR3 is built from 14 residues. CDR3 nucleotides: TGCAGTGCTAGAGCGGGGTCAGGGCCCTACGAGCAGTACTTC. Its translation is CSARAGSGPYEQYF.

The CDR3 coding sequence is TGTGCCAGCAGCCCGGGACAGGGCAGCTCTGGGGCCAACGTCCTGACTTTC. Its translation is CASSPGQGSSGANVLTF. The rearrangement uses TRBV28 and TRBJ2-6; 9 bases line up with TRBD1. Germline trimming cut 6 bases from V and 0 bases from J; bases unmatched to any gene: 6. This CDR3 region has 17 residues. Per germline, CDR1 MDHEN and CDR2 SYDVKM.

This rearrangement joins TRBV28 to TRBJ2-7; D is uncertain. Germline V gives CDR1 MDHEN, CDR2 SYDVKM. Trimming removed 2 bases from V and 2 bases from J, with 10 bases in between. The CDR3 spans 14 residues. The CDR3: CASSLSRRPYEQYF. In nucleotides, the CDR3 is TGTGCCAGCAGTTTAAGCCGCAGGCCCTACGAGCAGTACTTC.

This clonotype occurred a few times. This sequence joins TRBV7-2 and TRBJ2-2, with D unclear. The CDR3 runs to 15 residues. In germline, CDR1 is SGHTA, CDR2 FQGNSA. Trimming removed 5 bases at V and 1 base at J, with 11 bases between. The CDR3 reads CASSPGTLNTGELFF. CDR3 nucleotide sequence: TGTGCCAGCAGCCCCGGTACCCTGAACACCGGGGAGCTGTTTTTT.

J is TRBJ2-2 and V is TRBV6-1; 11 bases are a match to TRBD1. The CDR3 totals 18 residues. Germline V gene lookup returns CDR1 MNHNS and CDR2 SASEGT. V shed 2 bases and J 2 bases; nucleotides not matched to a gene: 7. Here the CDR3 DNA reads TGTGCCAGCAGTGAAACGGGACAGGGGGACTTCAACACCGGGGAGCTGTTTTTT. Its protein product is CASSETGQGDFNTGELFF.

This chain connects TRBV5-1 to TRBJ2-7, with TRBD2 as a possible D gene (6 bases). The CDR3 totals 14 residues. CDR1 and CDR2 (germline): SGHRS, YFSETQ. The germline V and J ends were trimmed by 2 bases and 6 bases, with 15 bases remaining between them. CDR3 coding DNA: TGCGCCAGCAGCTTTATAAGAGGAGGGTCCGAGCAGTACTTC. Its protein is CASSFIRGGSEQYF.

This clonotype was counted at least ten times. In nucleotides, the CDR3 is TGTGCCAGCAGCTTAGACAGGGTCTCGGCTAATTCACCCCTCCACTTT. Translation: CASSLDRVSANSPLHF. This chain links TRBV7-9 with TRBJ1-6; possibly TRBD1 for D (6 bases). CDR1 is SEHNR, CDR2 FQNEAQ, per germline (reference sequence). V lost 1 base, J lost 6 bases, and 13 bases lay in between. The CDR3 has 16 amino acids. Using reference TRBV7-9 and TRBJ1-6 for the parts outside the CDR3, the full variable domain is DTGVSQNPRHKITKRGQNVTFRCDPISEHNRLYWYRQTLGQGPEFLTYFQNEAQLEKSRLLSDRFSAERPKGSFSTLEIQRTEQGDSAMYLCASSLDRVSANSPLHFGNGTRLTVT.